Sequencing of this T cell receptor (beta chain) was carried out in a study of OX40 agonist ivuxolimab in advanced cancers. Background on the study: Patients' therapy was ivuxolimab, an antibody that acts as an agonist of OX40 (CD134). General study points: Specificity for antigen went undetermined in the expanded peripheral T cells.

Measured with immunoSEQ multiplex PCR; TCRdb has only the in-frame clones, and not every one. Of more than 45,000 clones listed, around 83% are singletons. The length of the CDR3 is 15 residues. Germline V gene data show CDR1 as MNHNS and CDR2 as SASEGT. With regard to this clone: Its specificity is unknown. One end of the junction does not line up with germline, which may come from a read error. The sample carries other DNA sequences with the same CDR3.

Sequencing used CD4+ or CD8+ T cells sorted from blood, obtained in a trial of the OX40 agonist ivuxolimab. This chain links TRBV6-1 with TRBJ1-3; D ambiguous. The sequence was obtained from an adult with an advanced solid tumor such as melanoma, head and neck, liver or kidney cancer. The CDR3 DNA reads TGCGCCAGCAGTGAAGGTATGGCCTCTGGAAACACCATATATTTT. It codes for CASSEGMASGNTIYF.